Shown below are 30 T cell receptor beta chains from a single sample sequenced in a study of response to subunit inactivated influenza vaccine. MiXCR was run by TCRdb on the RT-PCR reads, yielding one entry per CDR3 protein. In the table there are some 540,000 distinct CDR3 sequences, around 21% of which are singletons. Another study also made use of these data, one on T cells expressing NK-cell markers. Per that paper: Generation of TCR beta cDNA was performed by 5'RACE template switching incorporating UMIs.

This specimen consisted of CD4+ T cells sorted from PBMCs, obtained less than 13 days after vaccination. Receptors originate from a man over 45 who received an inactivated influenza vaccine.

The chain employs TRBV4-2 and TRBJ2-2; 12 positions agree with TRBD2. J was trimmed by 1 base and V by 1 base; bases with no gene match: 10. The CDR3 extends over 20 amino acids. CDR1 and CDR2 (germline): LGHNA, YNFKEQ. CDR3 loop: CASSQAGLPGLAGNTGELFF. CDR3 nucleotide sequence: TGTGCCAGCAGCCAAGCGGGGTTACCGGGACTAGCGGGGAACACCGGGGAGCTGTTTTTT.

A few counts support this clonotype. V and J are TRBV20-1 and TRBJ2-1; 12 nucleotides align to TRBD2. Losses at the gene ends were 4 bases for V and 0 bases for J; bases not matched to a gene: 4. The CDR3 contains 16 residues. The germline CDR1 and CDR2 sequences are DFQATT and SNEGSKA (reference sequence). The CDR3 reads CSAIRLAGASYNEQFF. The CDR3 DNA reads as TGCAGTGCTATTAGACTAGCGGGGGCCTCCTACAATGAGCAGTTCTTC.

The genes are TRBV28 and TRBJ2-5, with 7 bases lining up with TRBD2. Germline loops: CDR1 MDHEN, CDR2 SYDVKM. V shed 3 bases and J 9 bases; nucleotides not matched to a gene: 10. The CDR3 has 14 amino acids. The CDR3 reads CASSFSQGGRAQYF. CDR3 DNA: TGTGCCAGCAGTTTTAGCCAGGGAGGGAGGGCCCAGTACTTC.

This chain uses TRBV5-1 with TRBJ1-2; D not certain. The CDR3 loop spans 16 amino acids. V was cut by 1 base and J by 1 base, with 14 bases left in between. From germline, CDR1 is SGHRS and CDR2 YFSETQ. The CDR3 sequence: CASSLLYGGVNYGYTF. CDR3 bases: TGCGCCAGCAGCTTGTTGTACGGTGGGGTTAACTATGGCTACACCTTC.

This clonotype was detected only a few times. CDR3 coding DNA: TGTGCCAGCAGTTACTCGCTAGCGGGGAGGTACAATGAGCAGTTCTTC. Translation: CASSYSLAGRYNEQFF. The chain carries TRBV6-2 or TRBV6-3 and TRBJ2-1; 9 nucleotides align to TRBD2. CDR3 length: 16 amino acids. With 0 bases clipped from V and 4 bases from J, the junction kept 4 bases outside the gene matches. The germline CDR1 and CDR2 sequences are MNHEY and SVGEGT.

The V and J genes are TRBV3-1 and TRBJ1-1; a weak D match, TRBD1 (6 bases). The CDR3 covers 17 residues. Per germline, CDR1 LGHDT and CDR2 YNNKEL (reference sequence). V was shortened by 2 bases and J by 3 bases, with 19 bases between the two germline ends. The DNA of the CDR3 is TGTGCCAGCAGCCAATATGCCCGACGGGAGGGGGACACTGAAGCTTTCTTT. Its protein product is CASSQYARREGDTEAFF. The full variable domain, completed using reference TRBV3-1 and TRBJ1-1, is DTAVSQTPKYLVTQMGNDKSIKCEQNLGHDTMYWYKQDSKKFLKIMFSYNNKELIINETVPNRFSPKSPDKAHLNLHINSLELGDSAVYFCASSQYARREGDTEAFFGQGTRLTVV.

The V and J genes are TRBV4-1 and TRBJ2-1, with D possibly matching TRBD2 (5 bases). V lost 1 base to trimming and J lost 2 bases, with 6 bases between them. Germline assignment: CDR1 MGHRA and CDR2 YSYEKL. The CDR3 runs to 14 residues. In nucleotides, the CDR3 is TGCGCCAGCAGCCAAGCGGGGACCTACAATGAGCAGTTCTTC. It translates to CASSQAGTYNEQFF.

The J gene is TRBJ2-5, the V gene TRBV5-1, with TRBD1 matching over 9 bases. This CDR3 is 16 amino acids long. After removal of 3 bases from V and 4 bases from J, the junction contained 10 bases not matched to a gene. CDR1 SGHRS and CDR2 YFSETQ come from the germline V gene. The CDR3 loop reads CASSWRTGVNGETQYF. DNA of the CDR3: TGCGCCAGCAGCTGGCGGACAGGGGTAAATGGAGAGACCCAGTACTTC.

V and J are TRBV11-2 and TRBJ2-1; 7 bases line up with TRBD2. J gave up 0 bases and V 1 base, and 6 bases lay outside the gene matches. CDR1 and CDR2 (germline): SGHAT, FQNNGV. This CDR3 is 17 amino acids long. CDR3 in DNA: TGTGCCAGCAGCTTAGCCCATCTAGCGGCCTCCTACAATGAGCAGTTCTTC. Its translation: CASSLAHLAASYNEQFF. The full variable domain, in which reference TRBV11-2 and TRBJ2-1 provide the parts outside the CDR3, is EAGVAQSPRYKIIEKRQSVAFWCNPISGHATLYWYQQILGQGPKLLIQFQNNGVVDDSQLPKDRFSAERLKGVDSTLKIQPAKLEDSAVYLCASSLAHLAASYNEQFFGPGTRLTVL.

The rearrangement uses TRBV18 and TRBJ2-2; 8 nucleotides line up with TRBD1. The V segment lost 3 bases and the J segment 3 bases; nucleotides outside the gene matches: 3. Germline CDR1 KGHSH, CDR2 LQKENI. CDR3 length equals 15 residues. CDR3 residues: CASSPGQADTGELFF. For the CDR3, the DNA is TGTGCCAGCTCACCGGGACAGGCCGACACCGGGGAGCTGTTTTTT.

The gene calls are TRBV4-3 and TRBJ2-1; unclear D gene. Per the germline V gene, CDR1 is LGHNA and CDR2 is YSLEER. V dropped 0 bases and J dropped 2 bases, with 8 bases sitting between them. The CDR3 covers 15 residues. The DNA of the CDR3 is TGCGCCAGCAGCCAAGAATACCAGGCCTACAATGAGCAGTTCTTC. Protein sequence: CASSQEYQAYNEQFF.

The chain has TRBV20-1 and TRBJ1-2; D is undetermined. Per germline, CDR1 DFQATT and CDR2 SNEGSKA (reference sequence). This CDR3 is 15 amino acids long. V gave up 3 bases and J gave up 0 bases, with 14 bases separating them. The CDR3 spells CSASGRGHTNYGYTF. The CDR3 DNA is TGCAGTGCTAGCGGCCGAGGGCATACTAACTATGGCTACACCTTC.

The chain has TRBV6-5 and TRBJ2-1; D is unresolved. This CDR3 has 12 amino acids. CDR1 is MNHEY, CDR2 SVGAGI, per germline. Trimming took off 6 bases at V and 10 bases at J, with 13 bases between the two ends. CDR3 DNA: TGTGCCAGCAGCAAGGGCCCACAGGAGCAGTTCTTC. Translating it yields CASSKGPQEQFF.

This clonotype was picked up a small number of times. The rearrangement uses TRBV14 and TRBJ2-7; tentatively, D is TRBD2 (5 bases). With 3 bases removed from V and 9 bases from J, the gap between germline ends came to 18 bases. The V gene's germline CDR1 is SGHDN and CDR2 FVKESK. This CDR3 region has 14 residues. As DNA, the CDR3 is TGTGCCAGCAGCCAGGCACACGGGCTAGCTGTGCAGTACTTC. It translates to CASSQAHGLAVQYF.

V is TRBV3-1 and J is TRBJ1-4, with a possible D match to TRBD1 (6 bases). Germline V lookup: CDR1 LGHDT, CDR2 YNNKEL (reference sequence). The ends were cut back, 2 bases at V and 6 bases at J, with 10 bases in the middle. The CDR3 runs 14 residues. As DNA, the CDR3 is TGTGCCAGCAGCCAAACAGGGACCGATGAAAAACTGTTTTTT. This translates into CASSQTGTDEKLFF.

The chain links TRBV18 to TRBJ1-1; 8 nucleotides match TRBD1. Losses at the gene ends were 1 base for V and 4 bases for J; bases not matched to a gene: 8. Germline V gene data show CDR1 as KGHSH and CDR2 as LQKENI. CDR3 length equals 16 residues. As DNA, the CDR3 is TGTGCCAGCTCACCACGGGCAGGGGGCAGAGGCACTGAAGCTTTCTTT. It is translated as CASSPRAGGRGTEAFF. Full variable domain (remainder filled in from reference TRBV18 and TRBJ1-1): NAGVMQNPRHLVRRRGQEARLRCSPMKGHSHVYWYRQLPEEGLKFMVYLQKENIIDESGMPKERFSAEFPKEGPSILRIQQVVRGDSAAYFCASSPRAGGRGTEAFFGQGTRLTVV.

This rearrangement joins TRBV6-5 to TRBJ1-2; D is unresolved. The germline V gene encodes CDR1 MNHEY and CDR2 SVGAGI. The CDR3 runs 14 residues. V dropped 0 bases and J dropped 7 bases, with 12 bases sitting between them. The CDR3 coding sequence is TGTGCCAGCAGTTACTCTCGGCAGCTGGGTGGCTACACCTTC. Translating it yields CASSYSRQLGGYTF.

The sample holds many counts of this clonotype. This chain links TRBV10-2 with TRBJ2-7; D remains unclear. Germline V CDR1 and CDR2: WSHSY, SAAADI. Between the trimmed V and J ends, which lost 0 bases and 7 bases, there was a span of 4 bases. CDR3 length equals 11 residues. The CDR3 coding sequence is TGCGCCAGCAGTGAGTCAGGAGAGCAGTACTTC. Encoded protein: CASSESGEQYF.

The chain's CDR3 is CASKSSGNTGELFF. CDR3 coding DNA: TGTGCCAGCAAATCTTCAGGGAACACCGGGGAGCTGTTTTTT. The V and J genes are TRBV25-1 and TRBJ2-2; D is unresolved. This CDR3 is 14 amino acids long. Between the trimmed V and J ends, which lost 7 bases and 1 base, there was a span of 10 bases. Germline lookup yields CDR1 MGHDK and CDR2 SYGVNS.

This chain connects TRBV12-3 or TRBV12-4 to TRBJ1-1; no definite D call. V was clipped by 3 bases and J by 0 bases, with 11 bases between them. There are 15 residues in the CDR3. CDR3 bases: TGTGCCAGCAGTTTGGACGGAGGAATGAACACTGAAGCTTTCTTT. It encodes CASSLDGGMNTEAFF.

This chain joins TRBV30 and TRBJ2-7; D unclear. This CDR3 region has 15 residues. Germline V gives CDR1 GTSNPN, CDR2 SVGIG (reference sequence). Trimming removed 0 bases from V and 2 bases from J, with 14 bases in between. The CDR3 bases are TGTGCCTGGAGTGTACTTTCTAAACCGACCTACGAGCAGTACTTC. Its translation: CAWSVLSKPTYEQYF.

This clonotype was seen more than once but under ten times. DNA for the CDR3: TGTGCCACCAGTGATTTCAGGGCGAATGAGCAGTTCTTC. Translated, it gives CATSDFRANEQFF. The J gene is TRBJ2-1, the V gene TRBV24-1; D may be TRBD1 (5 bases). Looked up from germline, CDR1 is KGHDR and CDR2 is SFDVKD. The CDR3 totals 13 residues. Trimming pared 1 base from V and 7 bases from J, leaving 7 bases between.

CDR3 nucleotide sequence: TGTGCCATCAGTGAGGGTTATACGCAGTATTTT. Protein sequence: CAISEGYTQYF. V usage is TRBV10-3 and J usage is TRBJ2-3; D is unclear. Germline V CDR1 and CDR2: ENHRY, SYGVKD. V was cut by 2 bases and J by 7 bases, with 4 bases left in between. There are 11 residues in the CDR3.

This clonotype has a handful of counts. The chain has TRBV12-3 or TRBV12-4 and TRBJ2-1, with 8 bases fitting TRBD1. The V and J ends lost 6 bases and 4 bases, in that order; junction bases with no gene match: 5. The CDR3 is made up of 14 amino acids. In DNA form, the CDR3 reads TGTGCCAGCAGGAAGACAGGGGCATACAATGAGCAGTTCTTC. It is translated as CASRKTGAYNEQFF.

There are a few counts of this clonotype. The V gene is TRBV12-3 or TRBV12-4, the J gene TRBJ2-3, with D perhaps matching TRBD1 (6 bases). Trimming took 10 bases from V and 3 from J, leaving 20 bases between them. This CDR3 is 15 amino acids long. CDR3 DNA sequence: TGTGCCACCCTACAGGGTGGGACACGAACAGATACGCAGTATTTT. Its translation is CATLQGGTRTDTQYF.

This clonotype was detected ten times or more. V gene TRBV7-2 combines with J gene TRBJ2-1, with TRBD2 identical over 11 bases. Germline CDR1 SGHTA, CDR2 FQGNSA. This CDR3 is 15 amino acids long. V trimming: 2 bases; J trimming: 9 bases; junction bases outside the gene matches: 6. The CDR3 DNA reads TGTGCCAGCAGCTTAAGTAGCGGGGGGGCCGGTGAGCAGTTCTTC. Protein product: CASSLSSGGAGEQFF.

The rearrangement uses TRBV29-1 and TRBJ2-2; D gene unclear. The germline V gene encodes CDR1 SQVTM and CDR2 ANQGSEA. The CDR3 has 14 amino acids. V gave up 4 bases and J gave up 1 base, with 10 bases separating them. The CDR3 loop is CSVVGRMNTGELFF. Written as DNA, the CDR3 is TGCAGCGTTGTAGGGCGGATGAACACCGGGGAGCTGTTTTTT.

Only a few counts were recorded for this clonotype. The V and J genes are TRBV15 and TRBJ1-4, with 9 bases lining up with TRBD1. CDR1 is LNHNV, CDR2 YYDKDF, per germline (reference sequence). Germline trimming cut 3 bases from V and 7 bases from J; bases unmatched to any gene: 6. The CDR3 sequence is 15 residues long. CDR3 DNA sequence: TGTGCCACCAGCAGGGCACAGGGGGCGGCTGAAAAACTGTTTTTT. Encoded protein: CATSRAQGAAEKLFF.

This chain uses TRBV4-3 with TRBJ2-4; TRBD2 matches at 8 bases. Germline V gene data show CDR1 as LGHNA and CDR2 as YSLEER. There are 18 residues in the CDR3. V lost 3 bases and J lost 1; bases outside the gene matches: 11. CDR3 sequence reads: CASSHGRALHGAKNIQYF. The CDR3 DNA follows: TGCGCCAGCAGCCACGGGAGGGCCCTCCATGGTGCCAAAAACATTCAGTACTTC.

The genes are TRBV27 and TRBJ2-7; 9 positions match TRBD2. This CDR3 contains 14 residues. Germline values: CDR1 MNHEY, CDR2 SMNVEV (reference sequence). V shed 4 bases and J 3 bases; nucleotides not matched to a gene: 4. The CDR3 sequence: CASSYSTSGYEQYF. Here the CDR3 DNA reads TGTGCCAGCAGTTACTCGACTAGCGGCTACGAGCAGTACTTC.